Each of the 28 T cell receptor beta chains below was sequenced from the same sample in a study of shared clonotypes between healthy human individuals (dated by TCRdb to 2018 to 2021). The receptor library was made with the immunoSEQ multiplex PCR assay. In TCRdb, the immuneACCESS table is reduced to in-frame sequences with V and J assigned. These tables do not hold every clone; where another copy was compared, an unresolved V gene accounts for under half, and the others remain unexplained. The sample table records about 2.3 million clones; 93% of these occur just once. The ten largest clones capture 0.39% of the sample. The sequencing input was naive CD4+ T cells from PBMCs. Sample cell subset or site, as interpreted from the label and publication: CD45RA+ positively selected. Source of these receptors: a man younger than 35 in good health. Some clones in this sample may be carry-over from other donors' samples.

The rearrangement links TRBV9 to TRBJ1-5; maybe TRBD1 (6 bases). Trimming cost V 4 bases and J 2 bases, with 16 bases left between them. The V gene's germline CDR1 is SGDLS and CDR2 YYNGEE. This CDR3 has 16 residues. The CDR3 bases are TGTGCCAGCAGCAGACAGGACCCAGGGGGCAATCAGCCCCAGCATTTT. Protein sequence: CASSRQDPGGNQPQHF. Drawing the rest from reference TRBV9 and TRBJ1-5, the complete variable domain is DSGVTQTPKHLITATGQRVTLRCSPRSGDLSVYWYQQSLDQGLQFLIQYYNGEERAKGNILERFSAQQFPDLHSELNLSSLELGDSALYFCASSRQDPGGNQPQHFGDGTRLSIL.

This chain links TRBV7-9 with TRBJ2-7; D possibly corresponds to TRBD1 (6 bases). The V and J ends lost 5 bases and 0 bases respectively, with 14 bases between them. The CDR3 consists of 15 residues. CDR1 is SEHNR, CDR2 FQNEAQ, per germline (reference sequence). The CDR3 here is CASSIGQTFSYEQYF. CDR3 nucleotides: TGTGCCAGCAGCATAGGACAGACTTTCTCCTACGAGCAGTACTTC.

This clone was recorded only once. The CDR3 DNA reads TGTGCCAGCAGTCCCAGACAGGGGCGGAACACTGAAGCTTTCTTT. Translated, it gives CASSPRQGRNTEAFF. The chain combines TRBV28 with TRBJ1-1; 8 bases align to TRBD1. Germline V gives CDR1 MDHEN, CDR2 SYDVKM. V lost 5 bases, J lost 1 base, and 6 bases stayed unmatched. This CDR3 contains 15 residues. The complete variable domain, with remaining parts taken from reference TRBV28 and TRBJ1-1, reads DVKVTQSSRYLVKRTGEKVFLECVQDMDHENMFWYRQDPGLGLRLIYFSYDVKMKEKGDIPEGYSVSREKKERFSLILESASTNQTSMYLCASSPRQGRNTEAFFGQGTRLTVV.

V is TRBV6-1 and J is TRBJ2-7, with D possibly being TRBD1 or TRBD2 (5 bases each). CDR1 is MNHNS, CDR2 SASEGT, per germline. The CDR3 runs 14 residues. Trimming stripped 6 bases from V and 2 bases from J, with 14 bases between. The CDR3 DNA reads TGTGCCAGCAGAGCCGGGACGGCCACCTACGAGCAGTACTTC. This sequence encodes CASRAGTATYEQYF.

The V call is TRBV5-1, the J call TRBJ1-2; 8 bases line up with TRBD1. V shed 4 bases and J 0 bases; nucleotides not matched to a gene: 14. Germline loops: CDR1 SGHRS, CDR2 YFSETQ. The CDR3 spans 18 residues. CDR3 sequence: CASSGRTGMRGPNYGYTF. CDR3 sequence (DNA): TGCGCCAGCAGCGGTAGGACAGGGATGAGAGGGCCTAACTATGGCTACACCTTC.

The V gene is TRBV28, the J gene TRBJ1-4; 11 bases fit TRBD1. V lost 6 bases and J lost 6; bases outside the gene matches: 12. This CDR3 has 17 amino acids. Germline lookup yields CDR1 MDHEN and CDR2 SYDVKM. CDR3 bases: TGTGCCAGCAGATTGGGACAGGGGGGACGGAGGGATGAAAAACTGTTTTTT. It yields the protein CASRLGQGGRRDEKLFF.

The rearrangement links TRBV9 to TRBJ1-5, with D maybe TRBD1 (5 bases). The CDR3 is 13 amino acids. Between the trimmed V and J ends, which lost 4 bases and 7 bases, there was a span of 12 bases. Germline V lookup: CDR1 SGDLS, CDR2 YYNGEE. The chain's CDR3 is CASSQGDQQPQHF. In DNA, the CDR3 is TGTGCCAGCAGCCAAGGGGATCAACAGCCCCAGCATTTT.

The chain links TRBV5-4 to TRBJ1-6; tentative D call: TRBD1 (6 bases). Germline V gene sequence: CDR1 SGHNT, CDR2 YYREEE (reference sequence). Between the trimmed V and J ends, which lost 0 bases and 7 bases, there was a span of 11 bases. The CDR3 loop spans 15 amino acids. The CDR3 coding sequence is TGTGCCAGCAGCTTGGGACCCACAGGGAATTCACCCCTCCACTTT. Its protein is CASSLGPTGNSPLHF.

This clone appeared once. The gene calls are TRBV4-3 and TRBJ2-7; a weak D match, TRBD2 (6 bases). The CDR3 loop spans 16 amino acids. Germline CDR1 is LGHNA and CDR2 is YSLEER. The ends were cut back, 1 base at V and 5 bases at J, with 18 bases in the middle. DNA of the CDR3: TGCGCCAGCAGCCAAGTATTATGGGAGGTCAGCGACGAGCAGTACTTC. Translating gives CASSQVLWEVSDEQYF.

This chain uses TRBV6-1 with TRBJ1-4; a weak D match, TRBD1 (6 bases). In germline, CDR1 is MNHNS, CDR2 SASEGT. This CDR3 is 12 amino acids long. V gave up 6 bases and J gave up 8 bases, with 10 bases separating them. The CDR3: CASSSTGEKLFF. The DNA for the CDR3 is TGTGCCAGCAGCAGCACAGGGGAAAAACTGTTTTTT.

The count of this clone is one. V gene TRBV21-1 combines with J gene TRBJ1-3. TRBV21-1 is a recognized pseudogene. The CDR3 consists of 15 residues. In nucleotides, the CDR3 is TGTGCCAGCAGCTTCGGCAGGAGCTCTGGAAACACCATATATTTT. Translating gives CASSFGRSSGNTIYF.

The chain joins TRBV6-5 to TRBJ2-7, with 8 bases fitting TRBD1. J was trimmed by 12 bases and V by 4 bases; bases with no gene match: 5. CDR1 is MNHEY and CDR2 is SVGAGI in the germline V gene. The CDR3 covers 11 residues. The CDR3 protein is CASSSRTGSYF. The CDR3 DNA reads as TGTGCCAGCAGTTCTCGGACAGGGTCGTACTTC.

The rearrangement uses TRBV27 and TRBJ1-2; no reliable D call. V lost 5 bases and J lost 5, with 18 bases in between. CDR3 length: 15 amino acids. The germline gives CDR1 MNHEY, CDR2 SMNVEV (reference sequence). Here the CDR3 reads CASSPLRIPRYGYTF. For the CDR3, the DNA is TGTGCCAGCAGTCCACTTAGAATACCTCGTTATGGCTACACCTTC.

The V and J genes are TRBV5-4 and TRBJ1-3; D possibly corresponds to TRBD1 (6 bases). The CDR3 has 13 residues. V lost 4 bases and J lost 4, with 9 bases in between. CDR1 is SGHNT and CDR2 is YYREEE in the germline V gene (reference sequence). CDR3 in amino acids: CASSQGLGNTIYF. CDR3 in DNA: TGTGCCAGCAGCCAGGGGCTGGGAAACACCATATATTTT. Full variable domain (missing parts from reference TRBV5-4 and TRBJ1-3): ETGVTQSPTHLIKTRGQQVTLRCSSQSGHNTVSWYQQALGQGPQFIFQYYREEENGRGNFPPRFSGLQFPNYSSELNVNALELDDSALYLCASSQGLGNTIYFGEGSWLTVV.

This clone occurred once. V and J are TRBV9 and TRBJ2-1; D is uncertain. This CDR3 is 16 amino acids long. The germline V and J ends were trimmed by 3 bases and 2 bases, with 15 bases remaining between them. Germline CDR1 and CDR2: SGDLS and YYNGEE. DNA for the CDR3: TGTGCCAGCAGCGACCCCCGTGGGAACCCCTACAATGAGCAGTTCTTC. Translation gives CASSDPRGNPYNEQFF.

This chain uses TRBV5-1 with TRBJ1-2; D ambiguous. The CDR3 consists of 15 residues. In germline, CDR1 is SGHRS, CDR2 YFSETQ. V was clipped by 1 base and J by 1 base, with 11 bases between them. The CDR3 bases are TGCGCCAGCAGCTTGAATGGCGGACTTAACTATGGCTACACCTTC. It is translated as CASSLNGGLNYGYTF.

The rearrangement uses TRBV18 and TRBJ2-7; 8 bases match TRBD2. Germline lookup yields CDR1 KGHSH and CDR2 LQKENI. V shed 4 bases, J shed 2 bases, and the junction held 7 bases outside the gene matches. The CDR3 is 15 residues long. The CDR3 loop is CASSQTGGIPYEQYF. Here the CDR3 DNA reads TGTGCCAGCTCACAGACGGGGGGGATTCCCTACGAGCAGTACTTC.

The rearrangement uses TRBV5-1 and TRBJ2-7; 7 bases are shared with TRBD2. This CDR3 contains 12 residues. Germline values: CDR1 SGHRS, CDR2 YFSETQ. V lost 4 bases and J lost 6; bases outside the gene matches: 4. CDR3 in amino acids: CASSPWGGEQYF. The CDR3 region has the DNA TGCGCCAGCAGCCCCTGGGGGGGCGAGCAGTACTTC.

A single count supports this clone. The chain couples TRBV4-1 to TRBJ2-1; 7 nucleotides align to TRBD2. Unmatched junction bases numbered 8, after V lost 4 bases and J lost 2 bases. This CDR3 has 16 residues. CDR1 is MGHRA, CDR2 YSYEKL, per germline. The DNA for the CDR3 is TGCGCCAGCAGCCCTCGACTAGCTGTGCCCTACAATGAGCAGTTCTTC. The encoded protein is CASSPRLAVPYNEQFF.

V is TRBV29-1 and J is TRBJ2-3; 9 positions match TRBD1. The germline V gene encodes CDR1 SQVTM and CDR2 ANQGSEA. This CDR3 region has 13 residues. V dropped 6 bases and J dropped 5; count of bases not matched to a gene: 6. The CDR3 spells CSVKTGGIDTQYF. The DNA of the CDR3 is TGCAGCGTCAAGACAGGGGGGATAGATACGCAGTATTTT.

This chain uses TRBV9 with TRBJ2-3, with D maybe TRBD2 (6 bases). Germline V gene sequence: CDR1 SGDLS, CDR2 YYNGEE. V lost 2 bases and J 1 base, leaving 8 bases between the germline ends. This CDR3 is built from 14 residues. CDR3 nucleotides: TGTGCCAGCAGCGTGGAGCGGGGCACAGATACGCAGTATTTT. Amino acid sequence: CASSVERGTDTQYF. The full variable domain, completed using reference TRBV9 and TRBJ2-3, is DSGVTQTPKHLITATGQRVTLRCSPRSGDLSVYWYQQSLDQGLQFLIQYYNGEERAKGNILERFSAQQFPDLHSELNLSSLELGDSALYFCASSVERGTDTQYFGPGTRLTVL.

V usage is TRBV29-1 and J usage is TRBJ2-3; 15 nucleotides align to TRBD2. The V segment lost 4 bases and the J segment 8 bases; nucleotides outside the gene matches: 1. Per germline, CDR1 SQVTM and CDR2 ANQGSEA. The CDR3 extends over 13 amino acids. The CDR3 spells CSVVGLAGGTQYF. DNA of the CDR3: TGCAGCGTTGTGGGACTAGCGGGAGGTACGCAGTATTTT.

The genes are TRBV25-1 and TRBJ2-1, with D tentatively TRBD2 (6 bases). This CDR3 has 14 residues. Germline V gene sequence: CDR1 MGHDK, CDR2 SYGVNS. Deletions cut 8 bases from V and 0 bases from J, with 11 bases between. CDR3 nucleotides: TGTGCCAGCGCCCCAGCGGGCTCCTACAATGAGCAGTTCTTC. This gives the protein CASAPAGSYNEQFF.

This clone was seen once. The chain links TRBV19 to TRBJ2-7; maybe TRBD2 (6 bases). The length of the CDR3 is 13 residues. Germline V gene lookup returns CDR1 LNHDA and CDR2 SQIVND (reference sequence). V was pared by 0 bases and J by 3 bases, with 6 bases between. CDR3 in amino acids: CASSIETSYEQYF. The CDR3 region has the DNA TGTGCCAGTAGTATAGAGACTAGCTACGAGCAGTACTTC.

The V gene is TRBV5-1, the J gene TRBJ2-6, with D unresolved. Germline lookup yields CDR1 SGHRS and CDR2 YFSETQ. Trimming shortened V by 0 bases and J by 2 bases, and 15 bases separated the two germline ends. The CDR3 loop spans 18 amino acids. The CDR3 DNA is TGCGCCAGCAGCTTGGAGGGCAGGTCGAACCCTGGGGCCAACGTCCTGACTTTC. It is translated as CASSLEGRSNPGANVLTF.

The CDR3 is CASGLAGLKETQYF. The CDR3 DNA sequence: TGTGCCAGCGGACTAGCGGGATTGAAGGAGACCCAGTACTTC. The J gene is TRBJ2-5, the V gene TRBV6-6, with 12 bases aligning to TRBD2. V shed 8 bases and J 5 bases; nucleotides not matched to a gene: 6. The CDR3 is 14 amino acids. Per germline, CDR1 MNHNY and CDR2 SVGAGI (reference sequence).

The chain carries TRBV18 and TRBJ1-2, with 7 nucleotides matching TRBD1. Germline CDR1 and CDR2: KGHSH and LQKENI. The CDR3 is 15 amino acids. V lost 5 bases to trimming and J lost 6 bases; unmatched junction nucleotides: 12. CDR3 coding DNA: TGTGCCAGCTCAGTAGTACTTCAGGGGGTCGATGGCTACACCTTC. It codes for CASSVVLQGVDGYTF.

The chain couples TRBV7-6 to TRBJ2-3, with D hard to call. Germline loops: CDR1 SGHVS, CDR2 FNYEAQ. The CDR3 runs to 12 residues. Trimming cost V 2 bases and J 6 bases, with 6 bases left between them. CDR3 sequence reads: CASSLTGDTQYF. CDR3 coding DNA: TGTGCCAGCAGCTTAACCGGCGATACGCAGTATTTT. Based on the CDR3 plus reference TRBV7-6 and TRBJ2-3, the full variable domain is GAGVSQSPRYKVTKRGQDVALRCDPISGHVSLYWYRQALGQGPEFLTYFNYEAQQDKSGLPNDRFSAERPEGSISTLTIQRTEQRDSAMYRCASSLTGDTQYFGPGTRLTVL.